This T cell receptor (beta chain) was captured by sequencing in a study of patients and donors after allogeneic stem cell transplantation. This clonotype was found many times. CDR3 size: 15 residues. V trimming: 1 base; J trimming: 8 bases; junction bases outside the gene matches: 3. TCRdb reprocessed the RT-PCR reads via MiXCR and lists one record per CDR3 protein. The profile shows roughly 30,000 distinct CDR3 sequences, 6.8% of them singletons. The chain links TRBV12-3 or TRBV12-4 to TRBJ2-1; 12 bases map to TRBD2. This receptor was obtained from a human donor who was either an allogeneic HSCT recipient or a stem cell or donor lymphocyte infusion donor (not recorded which). It is not recorded whose cells these are; they may come from a transplant donor. Source material: blood, either unsorted or a sorted T cell fraction (not recorded which). The CDR3 loop is CASSLGTSGIYEQFF. As DNA, the CDR3 is TGTGCCAGCAGTTTAGGGACTAGCGGGATCTATGAGCAGTTCTTC.